The present entry profiles one TCR beta chain with its context. Which antigen it targets is not known. No base qualities exist here, and no much larger clone lies one base off it. The entry originates in a study of chemoradiotherapy in HPV16-positive cancers (dated by TCRdb to the early 2020s). At the level of the whole study: Using functional T-cell assays on cells from a couple of HPV16-positive patients, the researchers defined candidate HPV-specific T-cell clones and common TCR motifs. TCR repertoires from some 90 patients with HPV-related cancers were then used to track the candidate HPV-specific TCRs and motifs. The study asked whether T-cell immunity to the HPV oncoproteins E6 and E7 changes during chemoradiotherapy and whether this immunity affects survival.

Results and caveats for the whole study, not just this receptor: Expansion of candidate HPV-specific clones and E7-related TCR motifs was observed in the tumor microenvironment during treatment, whereas no such expansion was observed for non-HPV-specific T cells. Only two HPV16-positive patients were used to derive the functional definition of HPV-specific T cells, and the survival association was reported for HPV16-positive patients. Improved recurrence-free survival in HPV16-positive patients was associated with expansion of HPV-responsive T cells during chemoradiotherapy.

The library was built by means of the immunoSEQ multiplex PCR assay. Not all clones reach the TCRdb copy of this immuneACCESS table, which keeps in-frame sequences only. Checked studies attribute under half of the gap to unresolved V genes and leave the rest unexplained. In this sample the table shows roughly 32,000 clones, about nine tenths of which occur a single time. The ten largest account for 3% to 4% of the sample. Repertoires were sampled repeatedly over the course of chemoradiotherapy so that clonal expansion in the tumor microenvironment could be followed. The CDR3, cysteine through phenylalanine, is 11 amino acids long. Only CDR3 DNA remains: 33 bases, in frame from the first base. The V end loses 3 bases and the J end loses 9 bases, and a stretch of 7 bases separates them. The germline V gene gives CDR1 as SGHRS and CDR2 as YFSETQ.

Here the sequenced sample was blood, taken from a patient who underwent chemoradiotherapy. This clonotype was sampled from a human donor with HPV-associated anogenital cancer. This receptor chain uses TRBV5-1 and TRBJ2-1; no confident D gene assignment can be made. The CDR3 protein is CASSYRSEQFF. In nucleotide form, the sequence is TGCGCCAGCAGCTACCGGAGTGAGCAGTTCTTC.